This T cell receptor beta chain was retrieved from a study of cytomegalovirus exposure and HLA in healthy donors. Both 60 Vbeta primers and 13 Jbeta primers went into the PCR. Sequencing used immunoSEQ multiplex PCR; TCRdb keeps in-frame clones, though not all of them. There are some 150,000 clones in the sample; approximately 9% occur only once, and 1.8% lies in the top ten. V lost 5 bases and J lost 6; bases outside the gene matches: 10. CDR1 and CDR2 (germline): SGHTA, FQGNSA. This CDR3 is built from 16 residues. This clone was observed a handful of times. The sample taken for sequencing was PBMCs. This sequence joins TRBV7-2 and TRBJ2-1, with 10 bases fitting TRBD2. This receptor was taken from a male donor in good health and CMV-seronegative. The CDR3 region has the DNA TGTGCCAGCAGCATAAGAGCGGGGGGGCTCGGCAATGAGCAGTTCTTC. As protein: CASSIRAGGLGNEQFF.